This T cell receptor (beta chain) was documented in a study of blood T cell repertoires in COVID-19. Study information: Acute and convalescent COVID-19 specimens originated in the United States, Italy and Spain.

Per the original methods: Reference gene primers were amplified, and this amplification served to estimate nucleated cell counts. Repertoires were generated with immunoSEQ multiplex PCR, while TCRdb's copy carries only in-frame clones and drops some. V and J calls and clone size follow that table, whereas D and trimming were derived from the DNA. The sample contains roughly 300,000 clones, about 86% of which appear only once. The CDR3 is 14 amino acids. Trimming took 1 base from V and 8 from J; bases not matched to a gene: 2. The germline V gene has CDR1 LNHDA and CDR2 SQIVND (reference sequence). The clonotype originates from a woman in her 50s with acute or convalescent COVID-19. The rearrangement links TRBV19 to TRBJ2-1, with 10 positions matching TRBD1. The sample was peripheral blood. CDR3 sequence: CASSIVGQGDEQFF. As DNA, the CDR3 is TGTGCCAGTAGTATAGTAGGACAGGGGGATGAGCAGTTCTTC.